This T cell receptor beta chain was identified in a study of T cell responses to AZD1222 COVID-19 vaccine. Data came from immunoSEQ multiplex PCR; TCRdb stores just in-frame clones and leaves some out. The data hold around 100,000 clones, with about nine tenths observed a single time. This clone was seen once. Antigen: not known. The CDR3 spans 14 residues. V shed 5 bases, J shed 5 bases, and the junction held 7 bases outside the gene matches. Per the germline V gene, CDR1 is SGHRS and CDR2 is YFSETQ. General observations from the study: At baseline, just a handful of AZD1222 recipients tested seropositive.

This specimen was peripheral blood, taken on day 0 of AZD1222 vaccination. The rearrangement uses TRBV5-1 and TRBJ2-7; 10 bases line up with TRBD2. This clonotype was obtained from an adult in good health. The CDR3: CASRFLAGEHEQYF. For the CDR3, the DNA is TGCGCCAGCAGATTTCTAGCGGGAGAGCACGAGCAGTACTTC.